This TCR beta chain is drawn from a study of blood T cell repertoires in COVID-19. The overall study: Researchers got acute and convalescent COVID-19 samples from the United States, Italy and Spain. T cells, B-cell-depleted T cells, or PBMCs supplied cDNA or gDNA.

The length of the CDR3 is 14 residues. V was clipped by 5 bases and J by 4 bases; unmatched bases: 6. Germline CDR1 and CDR2: KGHSH and LQKENI. Original processing notes: Estimation of nucleated cell counts relied on the amplification of reference gene primers. The table came from immunoSEQ multiplex PCR; TCRdb's copy has only in-frame clones and leaves some out. V and J calls and clone size are as listed in that table; D and trimming were resolved from the DNA. The table lists about 120,000 clones, 88% of them singletons. This sequence originates from a woman in her seventies who had recovered from COVID-19. The chain combines TRBV18 with TRBJ1-2; 8 nucleotides match TRBD1. Sequenced: peripheral blood. The CDR3 DNA reads TGTGCCAGCTCAGCGGACAGGGACGGCTATGGCTACACCTTC. This translates into CASSADRDGYGYTF.